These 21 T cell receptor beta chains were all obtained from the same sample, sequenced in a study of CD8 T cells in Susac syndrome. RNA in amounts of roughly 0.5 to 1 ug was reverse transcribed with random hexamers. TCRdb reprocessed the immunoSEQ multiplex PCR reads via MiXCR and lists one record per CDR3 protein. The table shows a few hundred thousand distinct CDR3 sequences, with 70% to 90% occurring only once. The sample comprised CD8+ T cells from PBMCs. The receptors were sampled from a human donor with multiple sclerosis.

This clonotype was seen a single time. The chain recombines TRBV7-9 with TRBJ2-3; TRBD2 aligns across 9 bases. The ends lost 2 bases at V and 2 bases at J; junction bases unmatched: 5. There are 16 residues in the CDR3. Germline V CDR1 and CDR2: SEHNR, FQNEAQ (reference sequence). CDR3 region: CASSLWLAGNTDTQYF. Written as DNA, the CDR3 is TGTGCCAGCAGCTTATGGCTAGCGGGAAACACAGATACGCAGTATTTT.

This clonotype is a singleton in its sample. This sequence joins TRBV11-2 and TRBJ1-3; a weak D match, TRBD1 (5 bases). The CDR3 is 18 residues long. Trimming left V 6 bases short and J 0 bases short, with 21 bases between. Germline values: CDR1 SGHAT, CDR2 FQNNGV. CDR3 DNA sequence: TGTGCCAGCAGTCCACTTGGCTTGGGACCGCGCTCTGGAAACACCATATATTTT. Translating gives CASSPLGLGPRSGNTIYF.

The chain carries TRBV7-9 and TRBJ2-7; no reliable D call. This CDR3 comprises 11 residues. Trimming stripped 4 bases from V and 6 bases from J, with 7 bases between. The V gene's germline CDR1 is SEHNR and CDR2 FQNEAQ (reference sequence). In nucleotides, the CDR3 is TGTGCCAGCAGCTGGGAACTCGAGCAGTACTTC. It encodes CASSWELEQYF.

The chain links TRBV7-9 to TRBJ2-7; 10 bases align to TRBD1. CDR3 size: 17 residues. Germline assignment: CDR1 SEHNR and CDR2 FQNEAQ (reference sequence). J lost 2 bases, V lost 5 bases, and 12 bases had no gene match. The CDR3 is CASSTATGGAAPYEQYF. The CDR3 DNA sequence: TGTGCCAGCAGCACAGCGACAGGGGGCGCAGCGCCCTACGAGCAGTACTTC.

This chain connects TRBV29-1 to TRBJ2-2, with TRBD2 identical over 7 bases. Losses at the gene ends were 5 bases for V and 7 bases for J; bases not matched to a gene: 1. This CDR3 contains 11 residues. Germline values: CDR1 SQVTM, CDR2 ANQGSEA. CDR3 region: CSVLAGGELFF. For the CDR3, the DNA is TGCAGCGTTTTAGCGGGCGGGGAGCTGTTTTTT.

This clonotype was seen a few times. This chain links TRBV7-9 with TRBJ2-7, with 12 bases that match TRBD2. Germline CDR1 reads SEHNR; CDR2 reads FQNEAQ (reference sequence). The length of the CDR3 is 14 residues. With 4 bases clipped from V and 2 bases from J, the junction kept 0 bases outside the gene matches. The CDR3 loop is CASSSSGRAYEQYF. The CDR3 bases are TGTGCCAGCAGCTCTAGCGGGAGGGCCTACGAGCAGTACTTC.

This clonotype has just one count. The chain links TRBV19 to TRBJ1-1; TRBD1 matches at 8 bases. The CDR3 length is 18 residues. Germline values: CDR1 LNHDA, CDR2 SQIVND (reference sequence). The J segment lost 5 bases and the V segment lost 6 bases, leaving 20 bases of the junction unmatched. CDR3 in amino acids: CASSRIVDRGRSSTEAFF. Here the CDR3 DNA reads TGTGCCAGTAGCAGAATTGTCGACAGGGGCAGGAGTTCGACTGAAGCTTTCTTT.

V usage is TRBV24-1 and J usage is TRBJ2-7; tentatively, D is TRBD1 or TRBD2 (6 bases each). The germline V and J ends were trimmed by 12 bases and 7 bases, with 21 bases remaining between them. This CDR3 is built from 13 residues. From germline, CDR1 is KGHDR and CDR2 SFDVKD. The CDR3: CAASSTGAEEQYF. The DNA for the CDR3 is TGTGCCGCGTCATCTACGGGGGCGGAAGAGCAGTACTTC.

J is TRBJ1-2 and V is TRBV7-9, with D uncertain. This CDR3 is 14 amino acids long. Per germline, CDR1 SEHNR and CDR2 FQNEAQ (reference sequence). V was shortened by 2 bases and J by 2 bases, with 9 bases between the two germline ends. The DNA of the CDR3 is TGTGCCAGCAGCTTAACAGACCCGAACTATGGCTACACCTTC. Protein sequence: CASSLTDPNYGYTF.

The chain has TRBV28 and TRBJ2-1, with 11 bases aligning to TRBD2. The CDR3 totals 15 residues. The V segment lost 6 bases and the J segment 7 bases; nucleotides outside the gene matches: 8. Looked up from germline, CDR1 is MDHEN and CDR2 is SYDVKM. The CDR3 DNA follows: TGTGCCAGCAGCTCCCGACTAGCGGGGTGGAATGAGCAGTTCTTC. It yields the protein CASSSRLAGWNEQFF.

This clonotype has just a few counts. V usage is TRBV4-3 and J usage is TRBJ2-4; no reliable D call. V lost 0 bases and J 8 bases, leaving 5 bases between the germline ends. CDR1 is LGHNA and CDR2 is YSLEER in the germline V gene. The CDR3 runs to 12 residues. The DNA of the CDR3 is TGCGCCAGCAGCCAAGAGCCGGACATTCAGTACTTC. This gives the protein CASSQEPDIQYF.

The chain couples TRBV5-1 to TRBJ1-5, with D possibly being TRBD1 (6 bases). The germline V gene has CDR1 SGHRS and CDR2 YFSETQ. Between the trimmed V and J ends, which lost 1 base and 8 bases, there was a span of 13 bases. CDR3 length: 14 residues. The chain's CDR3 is CASSLWGGQEPQHF. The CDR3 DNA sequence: TGCGCCAGCAGCTTGTGGGGGGGCCAGGAGCCCCAGCATTTT.

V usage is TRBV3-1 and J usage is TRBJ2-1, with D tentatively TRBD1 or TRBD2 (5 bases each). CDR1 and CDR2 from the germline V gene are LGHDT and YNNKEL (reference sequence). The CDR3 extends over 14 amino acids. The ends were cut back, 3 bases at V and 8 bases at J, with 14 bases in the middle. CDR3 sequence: CASSQGVWPDEQFF. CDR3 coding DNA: TGTGCCAGCAGCCAGGGGGTTTGGCCGGATGAGCAGTTCTTC.

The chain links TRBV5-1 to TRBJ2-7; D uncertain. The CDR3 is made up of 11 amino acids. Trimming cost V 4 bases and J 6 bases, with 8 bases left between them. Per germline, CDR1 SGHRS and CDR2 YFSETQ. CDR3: CASSRPSEQYF. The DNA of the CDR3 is TGCGCCAGCAGCCGTCCAAGCGAGCAGTACTTC.

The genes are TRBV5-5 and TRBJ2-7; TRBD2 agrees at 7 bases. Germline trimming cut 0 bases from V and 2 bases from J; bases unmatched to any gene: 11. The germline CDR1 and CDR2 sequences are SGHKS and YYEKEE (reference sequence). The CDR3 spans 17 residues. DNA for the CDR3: TGTGCCAGCAGCTTGGGCCCGGGAGGAATCGGGACCTACGAGCAGTACTTC. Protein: CASSLGPGGIGTYEQYF.

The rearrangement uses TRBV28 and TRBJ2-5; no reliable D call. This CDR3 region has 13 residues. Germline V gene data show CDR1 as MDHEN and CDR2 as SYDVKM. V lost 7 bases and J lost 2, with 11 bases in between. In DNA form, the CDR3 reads TGTGCCAGCACCCCTACCATACAAGAGACCCAGTACTTC. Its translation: CASTPTIQETQYF.

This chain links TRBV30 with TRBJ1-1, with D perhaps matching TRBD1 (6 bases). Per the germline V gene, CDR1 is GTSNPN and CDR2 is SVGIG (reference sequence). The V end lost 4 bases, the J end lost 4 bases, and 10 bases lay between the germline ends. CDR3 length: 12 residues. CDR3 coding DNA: TGTGCCTGGAACAGGGACGGCACTGAAGCTTTCTTT. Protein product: CAWNRDGTEAFF. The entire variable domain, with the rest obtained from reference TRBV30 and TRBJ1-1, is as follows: SQTIHQWPATLVQPVGSPLSLECTVEGTSNPNLYWYRQAAGRGLQLLFYSVGIGQISSEVPQNLSASRPQDRQFILSSKKLLLSDSGFYLCAWNRDGTEAFFGQGTRLTVV.

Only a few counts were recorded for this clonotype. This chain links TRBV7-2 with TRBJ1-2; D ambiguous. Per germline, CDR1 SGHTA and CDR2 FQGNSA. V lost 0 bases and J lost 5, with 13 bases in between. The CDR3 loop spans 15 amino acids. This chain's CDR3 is CASSLADPRLYGYTF. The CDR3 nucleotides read TGTGCCAGCAGCTTAGCTGACCCAAGACTATATGGCTACACCTTC.

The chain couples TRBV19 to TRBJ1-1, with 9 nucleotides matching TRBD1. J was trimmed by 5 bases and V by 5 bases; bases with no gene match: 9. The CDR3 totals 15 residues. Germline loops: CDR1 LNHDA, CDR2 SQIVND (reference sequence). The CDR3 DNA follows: TGTGCCAGTAGTCCATCCGGGACAGGGTGGACTGAAGCTTTCTTT. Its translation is CASSPSGTGWTEAFF.

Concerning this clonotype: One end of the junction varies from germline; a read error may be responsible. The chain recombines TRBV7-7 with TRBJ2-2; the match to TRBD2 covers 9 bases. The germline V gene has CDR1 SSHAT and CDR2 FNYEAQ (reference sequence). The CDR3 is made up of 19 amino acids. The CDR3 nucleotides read TGTGCTAGCAGCCCCTCGTCTCTGCGGGAGGGCCGGGGGACCGGGGAGCTGTTTTTT. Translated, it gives CASSPSSLREGRGTGELFF.

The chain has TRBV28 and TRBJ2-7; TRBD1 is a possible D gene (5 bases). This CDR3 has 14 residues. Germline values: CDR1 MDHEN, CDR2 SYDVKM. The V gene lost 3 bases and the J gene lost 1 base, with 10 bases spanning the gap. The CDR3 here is CASSFTDRSYEQYF. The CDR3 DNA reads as TGTGCCAGCAGTTTCACCGACAGATCCTACGAGCAGTACTTC. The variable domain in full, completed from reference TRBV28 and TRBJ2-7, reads DVKVTQSSRYLVKRTGEKVFLECVQDMDHENMFWYRQDPGLGLRLIYFSYDVKMKEKGDIPEGYSVSREKKERFSLILESASTNQTSMYLCASSFTDRSYEQYFGPGTRLTVT.